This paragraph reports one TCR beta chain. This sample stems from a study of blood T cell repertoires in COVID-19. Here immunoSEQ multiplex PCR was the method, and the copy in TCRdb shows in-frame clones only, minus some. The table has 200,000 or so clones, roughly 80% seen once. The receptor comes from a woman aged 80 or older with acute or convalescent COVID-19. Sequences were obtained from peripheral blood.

The CDR3 DNA reads TGTGCCAGCAGCCAACTACCGGGACAGGGAGGCACCGGGGAGCTGTTTTTT. This translates into CASSQLPGQGGTGELFF. This chain connects TRBV4-2 to TRBJ2-2; 9 bases are shared with TRBD1. The germline V gene has CDR1 LGHNA and CDR2 YNFKEQ. The CDR3 length is 17 residues. With V trimmed by 2 bases and J by 4 bases, 8 bases remained unmatched.